What follows describes a single T cell receptor beta chain. Its antigen is as yet unknown. Reverse transcribing all isolated RNA meant expressed TCRB transcripts were sequenced. The assay was immunoSEQ multiplex PCR, and TCRdb's table has in-frame clones only and misses some. The sample records around 160,000 clones, roughly 48% being singletons. The sample originates from a study of beta chain features in type 1 diabetes. Study-wide background: Cell yields, gender and age were similar in healthy donors and patients.

Study observations and caveats: The study found moderately but significantly shorter TCRB CDR3s in all four CD4+ subsets of Type 1 diabetes patients.

After removal of 0 bases from V and 2 bases from J, the junction contained 9 bases not matched to a gene. CDR3 size: 19 residues. This sequence originates from a young man in good health. The sequencing input was Tregs from blood. V and J are TRBV23-1 and TRBJ2-7; 14 positions match TRBD2. TRBV23-1 carries the ORF label, with uncertain function. CDR3 amino acids: CASSQSDRRTSGRPYEQYF. CDR3 nucleotides: TGCGCCAGCAGTCAATCCGACAGGAGGACTAGCGGGAGGCCCTACGAGCAGTACTTC.